This paragraph reports one TCR beta chain. This sample stems from a study of memory CD4+ T cells and cytomegalovirus serostatus. Using immunoSEQ multiplex PCR, the repertoire was profiled, and TCRdb retains in-frame clones only, with some absent. The data hold tens of thousands of clones, with less than 85% observed a single time. The sort gate was single viable CD3+CD4+CD8-CD45RO+ cells for memory CD4+ T cells. The sequence derives from an adult in good health and CMV-seronegative. Sequenced input: memory CD4+ T cells from blood.

CDR3 sequence: CASSLAADYGYTF. CDR3 coding DNA: TGTGCCAGCAGCTTAGCGGCCGACTATGGCTACACCTTC. The chain employs TRBV7-9 and TRBJ1-2; D ambiguous. V gave up 0 bases and J gave up 3 bases, with 5 bases separating them. Germline lookup yields CDR1 SEHNR and CDR2 FQNEAQ (reference sequence). CDR3 length equals 13 residues.